These T cell receptor beta chains were read from a single sample in a study of control samples from healthy donors and cancer patients. Sequenced by immunoSEQ multiplex PCR; TCRdb stores in-frame clones only, minus some. The sample has 150,000 or so clones; approximately 86% are singletons. Sequences were obtained from blood. Receptors originate from a man between 18 and 29 years old in good health. The CDR3 runs from the conserved cysteine through the conserved F or W. D genes are given only for firm matches. Some rows have no size entry. The others give once, few or many, or a class for an expanded clone.

cdr3_length | clone_size | j_call | d_call | v_call | cdr3_aa | cdr3_nt
14 | . | TRBJ1-2 | TRBD1 | TRBV14 | CASSQVTGVDGYTF | TGTGCCAGCAGCCAAGTGACAGGGGTCGATGGCTACACCTTC
15 | . | TRBJ2-7 | TRBD1 | TRBV6-6 | CASSATAGQGHEQYF | TGTGCCAGCAGTGCCACCGCGGGACAGGGCCACGAGCAGTACTTC
14 | few | TRBJ1-5 | . | TRBV28 | CASSPEFSNQPQHF | TGTGCCAGCAGTCCCGAATTTAGCAATCAGCCCCAGCATTTT
14 | . | TRBJ2-1 | . | TRBV9 | CASSVGLASNEQFF | TGTGCCAGCAGCGTAGGGCTAGCTAGCAATGAGCAGTTCTTC
14 | . | TRBJ1-6 | . | TRBV9 | CASSVRQINSPLHF | TGTGCCAGCAGCGTAAGGCAGATTAATTCACCCCTCCACTTT
15 | . | TRBJ2-3 | . | TRBV4-3 | CASSQERGEADTQYF | TGCGCCAGCAGCCAAGAGAGGGGAGAGGCAGATACGCAGTATTTT
13 | . | TRBJ1-1 | . | TRBV6-5 | CASTLTGGTEAFF | TGTGCCAGCACCCTCACAGGTGGCACTGAAGCTTTCTTT
13 | . | TRBJ2-5 | . | TRBV12-3/TRBV12-4 | CATKGAAAETQYF | TGTGCCACAAAGGGCGCGGCGGCTGAGACCCAGTACTTC
17 | . | TRBJ1-5 | . | TRBV7-8 | CASSRDVDSDSNQPQHF | TGTGCCAGCAGCCGGGACGTAGATAGCGATAGCAATCAGCCCCAGCATTTT
15 | . | TRBJ2-1 | . | TRBV7-7 | CASSLEAGPLNEQFF | TGTGCCAGCAGCTTGGAGGCGGGACCGCTCAATGAGCAGTTCTTC